A single sample is the source of the 31 T cell receptor beta chains below, sequenced in a study of cytotoxic CD8 clonotypes in ibrutinib-treated CLL (dated by TCRdb to about 2021). Library preparation was by the immunoSEQ multiplex PCR assay. This is the immuneACCESS table as TCRdb keeps it, with only in-frame sequences that have V and J called. A part of the clones is gone; compared with another copy, unresolved V genes explain less than half, and the rest is unexplained. The sample has roughly 250,000 clones on record, 60% to 75% of them singletons. Of the sample, 15% to 17% falls within the top ten clones. This specimen's time point label, interpreted: approximately 2 years on ibrutinib. Specimen: PBMCs, collected after 24 months of ibrutinib treatment. The receptors shown here come from a human donor with chronic lymphocytic leukemia.

The chain is built from TRBV9 and TRBJ2-1, with D possibly being TRBD2 (5 bases). Trimming stripped 1 base from V and 5 bases from J, with 22 bases between. Looked up from germline, CDR1 is SGDLS and CDR2 is YYNGEE. CDR3 length equals 18 residues. The CDR3 loop reads CASSVSPDSGMRNNEQFF. CDR3 DNA: TGTGCCAGCAGCGTAAGCCCCGATTCGGGGATGCGCAACAATGAGCAGTTCTTC.

This chain joins TRBV5-8 and TRBJ1-3; D unclear. The CDR3 totals 16 residues. Germline V gene sequence: CDR1 SGHTS, CDR2 YDEGEE. V lost 2 bases and J 0 bases, leaving 12 bases between the germline ends. In DNA form, the CDR3 reads TGTGCCAGCAGCTTTGAGAGGCCGAGCTCTGGAAACACCATATATTTT. Its protein product is CASSFERPSSGNTIYF.

The chain couples TRBV7-3 to TRBJ1-2; TRBD1 agrees at 8 bases. This CDR3 has 12 residues. Trimming took 11 bases from V and 8 from J; bases not matched to a gene: 10. Germline CDR1 SGHTA, CDR2 FQGTGA. CDR3 sequence reads: CAVPHRGEGYTF. CDR3 DNA: TGTGCCGTCCCCCACAGGGGGGAAGGCTACACCTTC.

This chain connects TRBV9 to TRBJ2-5, with D tentatively TRBD2 (5 bases). Trimming stripped 4 bases from V and 0 bases from J, with 13 bases between. CDR1 and CDR2 from the germline V gene are SGDLS and YYNGEE. The CDR3 sequence is 15 residues long. CDR3 protein: CASSPKWENQETQYF. CDR3 DNA sequence: TGTGCCAGCAGCCCCAAATGGGAGAACCAAGAGACCCAGTACTTC.

The chain recombines TRBV7-3 with TRBJ2-7; D is unclear. From germline, CDR1 is SGHTA and CDR2 FQGTGA. The CDR3 has 13 residues. Trimming removed 2 bases at V and 4 bases at J, with 9 bases between. The CDR3 protein is CASSLAEEYEQYF. DNA of the CDR3: TGTGCCAGCAGCTTAGCCGAAGAGTACGAGCAGTACTTC.

This sequence joins TRBV4-3 and TRBJ2-1; D gene unclear. Germline CDR1 reads LGHNA; CDR2 reads YSLEER. The CDR3 length is 15 residues. Trimming shortened V by 3 bases and J by 1 base, and 10 bases separated the two germline ends. CDR3 in DNA: TGCGCCAGCAGCCAGGATTTTCGGTCCTACAATGAGCAGTTCTTC. It encodes CASSQDFRSYNEQFF.

V usage is TRBV28 and J usage is TRBJ2-1; D possibly corresponds to TRBD1 (6 bases). The germline CDR1 and CDR2 sequences are MDHEN and SYDVKM. The CDR3 is 14 amino acids. Trimming took 5 bases from V and 4 from J, leaving 12 bases between them. The chain's CDR3 is CASSPPTGYNEQFF. The CDR3 coding sequence is TGTGCCAGCAGTCCGCCGACAGGTTACAATGAGCAGTTCTTC.

The chain joins TRBV30 to TRBJ2-5; 7 bases fit TRBD1. Germline V gene lookup returns CDR1 GTSNPN and CDR2 SVGIG (reference sequence). The CDR3 consists of 17 residues. V dropped 2 bases and J dropped 1; count of bases not matched to a gene: 13. The CDR3 coding sequence is TGTGCCTGGAGTAAAGGGCAGGGGGTAACCTCCCAAGAGACCCAGTACTTC. Its protein is CAWSKGQGVTSQETQYF.

The J gene is TRBJ2-7, the V gene TRBV11-1; 7 positions agree with TRBD2. The germline V gene encodes CDR1 SGHAT and CDR2 FQDESV (reference sequence). Germline trimming cut 5 bases from V and 3 bases from J; bases unmatched to any gene: 4. CDR3 length: 13 residues. The CDR3: CASSAGTIYEQYF. The DNA for the CDR3 is TGTGCCAGCAGCGCAGGGACTATCTACGAGCAGTACTTC.

The chain is built from TRBV7-9 and TRBJ2-5; perhaps TRBD1 as D (5 bases). Trimming removed 5 bases from V and 1 base from J, with 14 bases in between. The CDR3 consists of 15 residues. CDR1 and CDR2 from the germline V gene are SEHNR and FQNEAQ (reference sequence). This CDR3 is CASSGRTKVQETQYF. CDR3 DNA: TGTGCCAGCAGCGGAAGGACAAAAGTCCAAGAGACCCAGTACTTC.

The CDR3 loop is CSTGQGYNEQFF. The CDR3 nucleotides read TGCAGCACGGGACAGGGATACAATGAGCAGTTCTTC. The gene calls are TRBV29-1 and TRBJ2-1; 9 positions agree with TRBD1. The CDR3 contains 12 residues. V was pared by 8 bases and J by 4 bases, with 3 bases of the junction left unmatched. The V gene's germline CDR1 is SQVTM and CDR2 ANQGSEA.

V usage is TRBV29-1 and J usage is TRBJ2-2; D may be TRBD1 (6 bases). This CDR3 contains 14 residues. In germline, CDR1 is SQVTM, CDR2 ANQGSEA. Between the trimmed V and J ends, which lost 6 bases and 1 base, there was a span of 12 bases. The CDR3 here is CSVGRTENTGELFF. In DNA, the CDR3 is TGCAGCGTGGGAAGGACAGAGAACACCGGGGAGCTGTTTTTT.

The chain has TRBV6-5 and TRBJ2-7; D not certain. Germline CDR1 MNHEY, CDR2 SVGAGI. The CDR3 spans 12 residues. V was trimmed by 0 bases and J by 6 bases, leaving 6 bases between them. The DNA of the CDR3 is TGTGCCAGCAGTTACTCGAACGGCGAGCAGTACTTC. It is translated as CASSYSNGEQYF.

This clone was recorded a few times. The rearrangement joins TRBV11-2 to TRBJ2-7; 11 bases map to TRBD1. J gave up 6 bases and V 5 bases, and 6 bases lay outside the gene matches. CDR3 size: 14 residues. The V gene's germline CDR1 is SGHAT and CDR2 FQNNGV. CDR3 sequence reads: CASSPRDRGTEQYF. The CDR3 nucleotides read TGTGCCAGCAGCCCCCGGGACAGGGGGACCGAGCAGTACTTC.

The V gene is TRBV27, the J gene TRBJ2-7, with 7 bases that match TRBD2. CDR1 and CDR2 (germline): MNHEY, SMNVEV (reference sequence). This CDR3 region has 15 residues. V shed 1 base and J 4 bases; nucleotides not matched to a gene: 7. The CDR3 reads CASSLLGGELYEQYF. CDR3 nucleotide sequence: TGTGCCAGCAGTTTATTGGGGGGGGAATTGTACGAGCAGTACTTC.

This clone was seen just once. The chain links TRBV2 to TRBJ1-5; D not resolved. CDR3 length equals 11 residues. Trimming cost V 2 bases and J 12 bases, with 8 bases left between them. Germline-derived CDR1 and CDR2 are SNHLY and FYNNEI. The DNA for the CDR3 is TGTGCCAGCAGTGAAAAATGGATCCAGCATTTT. Amino acid sequence: CASSEKWIQHF. The whole variable domain, filled in from reference TRBV2 and TRBJ1-5, reads EPEVTQTPSHQVTQMGQEVILRCVPISNHLYFYWYRQILGQKVEFLVSFYNNEISEKSEIFDDQFSVERPDGSNFTLKIRSTKLEDSAMYFCASSEKWIQHFGDGTRLSIL.

Concerning this clone: This could be a read error, since a much larger clone is one nucleotide away. Other DNA sequences in this sample translate to the same CDR3. This chain links TRBV27 with TRBJ2-3; D is uncertain. The CDR3 length is 12 residues. In germline, CDR1 is MNHEY, CDR2 SMNVEV (reference sequence). V lost 6 bases and J lost 2, with 6 bases in between. This CDR3 is CASSPNTDTQYF. CDR3 nucleotide sequence: TGTGCCAGCAGCCCAAACACAGATACGCAGTATTTT.

The V gene is TRBV6-5, the J gene TRBJ2-4, with TRBD1 matching over 8 bases. This CDR3 region has 12 residues. Germline V gives CDR1 MNHEY, CDR2 SVGAGI. Trimming took 6 bases from V and 5 from J; bases not matched to a gene: 0. CDR3 in amino acids: CASRDRENIQYF. The DNA for the CDR3 is TGTGCCAGCAGGGACAGGGAAAACATTCAGTACTTC.

This clone was picked up a small number of times. J is TRBJ2-2 and V is TRBV19; D possibly corresponds to TRBD1 (6 bases). V was pared by 8 bases and J by 4 bases, with 11 bases between. The CDR3 spans 13 residues. Per the germline V gene, CDR1 is LNHDA and CDR2 is SQIVND (reference sequence). The CDR3 DNA follows: TGTGCCAGTCGTACAGGGAGCACCGGGGAGCTGTTTTTT. Encoded protein: CASRTGSTGELFF.

This chain connects TRBV27 to TRBJ2-7; 8 bases agree with TRBD2. The germline gives CDR1 MNHEY, CDR2 SMNVEV (reference sequence). Losses at the gene ends were 3 bases for V and 6 bases for J; bases not matched to a gene: 10. The CDR3 extends over 15 amino acids. CDR3 DNA sequence: TGTGCCAGCAGTTTTAGCGGGACCCTACCGGGCGAGCAGTACTTC. This translates into CASSFSGTLPGEQYF.

This clone has only a few counts. This sequence joins TRBV10-3 and TRBJ1-2; D is ambiguous. This CDR3 region has 12 residues. Per the germline V gene, CDR1 is ENHRY and CDR2 is SYGVKD. The CDR3 DNA is TGTGTATCCGGGCAGCCTAACTATGGCTACACCTTC. Protein: CVSGQPNYGYTF.

This clone was counted between two and nine times. The chain is built from TRBV27 and TRBJ1-1, with unresolved D. Germline CDR1 is MNHEY and CDR2 is SMNVEV (reference sequence). This CDR3 spans 13 amino acids. Trimming shortened V by 8 bases and J by 0 bases, and 10 bases separated the two germline ends. The CDR3 here is CASGRYVNTEAFF. CDR3 in DNA: TGTGCCAGCGGCCGATATGTGAACACTGAAGCTTTCTTT.

This clone was detected only a few times. The chain combines TRBV19 with TRBJ2-7; D is unresolved. Germline lookup yields CDR1 LNHDA and CDR2 SQIVND (reference sequence). CDR3 length equals 11 residues. The V and J ends lost 3 bases and 6 bases respectively, with 6 bases between them. The CDR3 DNA reads TGTGCCAGTAGTATCAAGGCCGAGCAGTACTTC. Protein sequence: CASSIKAEQYF. The whole variable domain, filled in from reference TRBV19 and TRBJ2-7, reads DGGITQSPKYLFRKEGQNVTLSCEQNLNHDAMYWYRQDPGQGLRLIYYSQIVNDFQKGDIAEGYSVSREKKESFPLTVTSAQKNPTAFYLCASSIKAEQYFGPGTRLTVT.

The V call is TRBV7-8, the J call TRBJ2-7; tentatively, D is TRBD2 (5 bases). The CDR3 has 14 residues. V was cut by 4 bases and J by 2 bases, with 12 bases left in between. From germline, CDR1 is SGHVS and CDR2 FQNEAQ. The CDR3 bases are TGTGCCAGCAGCTACCGGGATGAGGCCTACGAGCAGTACTTC. Protein: CASSYRDEAYEQYF. Full variable domain (remainder filled in from reference TRBV7-8 and TRBJ2-7): GAGVSQSPRYKVAKRGQDVALRCDPISGHVSLFWYQQALGQGPEFLTYFQNEAQLDKSGLPSDRFFAERPEGSVSTLKIQRTQQEDSAVYLCASSYRDEAYEQYFGPGTRLTVT.

There are a few counts of this clone. The chain is built from TRBV7-2 and TRBJ2-5, with 9 bases aligning to TRBD2. Trimming cost V 3 bases and J 1 base; bases outside gene matches: 3. Germline V gene lookup returns CDR1 SGHTA and CDR2 FQGNSA. CDR3 length equals 15 residues. The CDR3 nucleotides read TGTGCCAGCAGCTTGAGCGGGAGGTCCCAAGAGACCCAGTACTTC. Translation: CASSLSGRSQETQYF.

The chain has TRBV9 and TRBJ2-1, with D tentatively TRBD2 (5 bases). The CDR3 consists of 14 residues. Germline-derived CDR1 and CDR2 are SGDLS and YYNGEE. V was cut by 4 bases and J by 6 bases, with 14 bases left in between. The CDR3 spells CASSPGRRFNEQFF. The CDR3 DNA is TGTGCCAGCAGCCCCGGACGGAGGTTCAATGAGCAGTTCTTC.

The CDR3: CASSFSSGAYNEQFF. The CDR3 bases are TGTGCCAGCAGTTTTAGTAGCGGGGCTTACAATGAGCAGTTCTTC. The rearrangement joins TRBV27 to TRBJ2-1; 8 bases align to TRBD2. CDR3 size: 15 residues. With 3 bases clipped from V and 4 bases from J, the junction kept 5 bases outside the gene matches. CDR1 is MNHEY, CDR2 SMNVEV, per germline (reference sequence).

The chain recombines TRBV14 with TRBJ2-5, with D perhaps TRBD1 (5 bases). The length of the CDR3 is 15 residues. V was shortened by 2 bases and J by 12 bases, with 22 bases between the two germline ends. The germline V gene encodes CDR1 SGHDN and CDR2 FVKESK. The DNA of the CDR3 is TGTGCCAGCAGCCAATTTGCAGGGTTTGCGGCGGTCGAGTACTTC. Translation: CASSQFAGFAAVEYF.

The chain links TRBV14 to TRBJ2-5, with D tentatively TRBD2 (6 bases). V was cut by 4 bases and J by 7 bases, with 16 bases left in between. CDR3 size: 14 residues. Germline values: CDR1 SGHDN, CDR2 FVKESK. CDR3 protein: CASSLWDLDATQYF. DNA for the CDR3: TGTGCCAGCAGCCTTTGGGACTTGGATGCGACCCAGTACTTC.

The chain has TRBV28 and TRBJ2-7; no reliable D call. The V end lost 7 bases, the J end lost 0 bases, and 16 bases lay between the germline ends. Germline values: CDR1 MDHEN, CDR2 SYDVKM. This CDR3 contains 15 residues. CDR3 nucleotides: TGTGCCAGCATTCCCGGCCTTAGTGACTCCTACGAGCAGTACTTC. It yields the protein CASIPGLSDSYEQYF.

This chain uses TRBV11-2 with TRBJ2-5; 8 nucleotides match TRBD1. The CDR3 runs 16 residues. CDR1 and CDR2 (germline): SGHAT, FQNNGV. After removal of 4 bases from V and 5 bases from J, the junction contained 12 bases not matched to a gene. The CDR3 protein is CASSYEATGAWETQYF. The DNA of the CDR3 is TGTGCCAGCAGCTACGAAGCGACAGGGGCCTGGGAGACCCAGTACTTC.